This section outlines one T cell receptor beta chain sequence together with its context. The data derive from a study of CD8+ T cells in alopecia areata. Specified treatment: oral pan-JAK inhibitor, 5-10 mg twice daily. As the sequencing template, cDNA was produced by extracting RNA and reverse transcribing it. TCRdb keeps only in-frame clones here, not all; method: immunoSEQ multiplex PCR. The data contain more than 200,000 clones, 55% to 70% of them singletons. The V and J ends lost 5 bases and 5 bases, in that order; junction bases with no gene match: 5. Per the germline V gene, CDR1 is SGHAT and CDR2 is FQNNGV. This CDR3 is 15 amino acids long.

The chain links TRBV11-2 to TRBJ2-1; 11 bases align to TRBD2. The clonotype originates from a human donor with alopecia areata. The starting material was CD4+ T cells sorted from blood, obtained at week 4, from a patient treated with tofacitinib. CDR3 in amino acids: CASSLTSGAHNEQFF. CDR3 in DNA: TGTGCCAGCAGCCTGACTAGCGGGGCCCACAATGAGCAGTTCTTC.